The T cell receptor beta chain described here comes from a study of T-cell reconstitution after alpha-beta-depleted transplantation in children. It was with unique molecular identifiers that the TCRbeta library was prepared. TCRdb ran MiXCR on the PCR reads and lists one entry per CDR3 protein. This table holds some 500,000 distinct CDR3 sequences, approximately 32% found once. Trimming stripped 0 bases from V and 1 base from J, with 7 bases between. The CDR3 spans 15 residues. Germline CDR1 and CDR2: LNHDA and SQIVND (reference sequence). The receptor was derived from a human donor who donated a stem cell graft to a child with aplastic anemia. The sample here was PBMCs from the stem cell graft donor, taken from the stem cell graft. This chain connects TRBV19 to TRBJ2-1; D uncertain. This CDR3 reads CASSIEQRSYNEQFF. DNA for the CDR3: TGTGCCAGTAGTATAGAACAGAGATCCTACAATGAGCAGTTCTTC. Full variable domain (rest looked up from reference TRBV19 and TRBJ2-1): DGGITQSPKYLFRKEGQNVTLSCEQNLNHDAMYWYRQDPGQGLRLIYYSQIVNDFQKGDIAEGYSVSREKKESFPLTVTSAQKNPTAFYLCASSIEQRSYNEQFFGPGTRLTVL.